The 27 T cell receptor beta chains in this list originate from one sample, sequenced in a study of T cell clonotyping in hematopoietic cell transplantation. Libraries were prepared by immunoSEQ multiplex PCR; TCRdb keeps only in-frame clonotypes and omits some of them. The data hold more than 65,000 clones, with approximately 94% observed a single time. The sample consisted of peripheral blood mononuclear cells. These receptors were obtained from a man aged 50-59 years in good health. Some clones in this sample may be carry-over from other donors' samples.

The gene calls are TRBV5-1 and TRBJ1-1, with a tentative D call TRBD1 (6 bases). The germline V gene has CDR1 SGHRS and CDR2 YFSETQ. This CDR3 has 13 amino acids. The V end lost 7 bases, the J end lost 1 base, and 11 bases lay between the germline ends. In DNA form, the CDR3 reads TGCGCCAGCGGACTACAGGGGAACACTGAAGCTTTCTTT. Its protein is CASGLQGNTEAFF.

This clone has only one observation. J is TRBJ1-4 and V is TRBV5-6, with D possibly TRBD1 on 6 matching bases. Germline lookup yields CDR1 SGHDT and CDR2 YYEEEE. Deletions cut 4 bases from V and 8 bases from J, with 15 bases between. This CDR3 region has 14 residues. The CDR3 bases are TGTGCCAGCAGCCCAAGCGGGGGGCCGGAAAAACTGTTTTTT. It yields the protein CASSPSGGPEKLFF.

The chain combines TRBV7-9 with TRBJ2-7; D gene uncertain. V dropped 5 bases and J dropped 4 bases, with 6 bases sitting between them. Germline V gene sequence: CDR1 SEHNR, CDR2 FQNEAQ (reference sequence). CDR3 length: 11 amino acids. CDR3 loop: CASSPQYEQYF. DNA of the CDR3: TGTGCCAGCAGCCCCCAGTACGAGCAGTACTTC.

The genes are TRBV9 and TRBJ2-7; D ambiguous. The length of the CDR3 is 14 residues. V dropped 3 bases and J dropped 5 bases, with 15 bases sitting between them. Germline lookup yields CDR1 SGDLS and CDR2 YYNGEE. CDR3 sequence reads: CASSGLGVDDEQYF. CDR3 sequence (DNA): TGTGCCAGCAGCGGCCTGGGTGTGGATGACGAGCAGTACTTC. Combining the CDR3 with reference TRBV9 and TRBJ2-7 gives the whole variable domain DSGVTQTPKHLITATGQRVTLRCSPRSGDLSVYWYQQSLDQGLQFLIQYYNGEERAKGNILERFSAQQFPDLHSELNLSSLELGDSALYFCASSGLGVDDEQYFGPGTRLTVT.

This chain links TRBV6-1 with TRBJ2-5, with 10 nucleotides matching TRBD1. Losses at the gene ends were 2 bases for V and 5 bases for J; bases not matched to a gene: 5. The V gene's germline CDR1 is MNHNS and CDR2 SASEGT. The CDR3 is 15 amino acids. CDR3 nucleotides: TGTGCCAGCAGTGAATGGGAGGGACAGGGGGAGACCCAGTACTTC. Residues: CASSEWEGQGETQYF.

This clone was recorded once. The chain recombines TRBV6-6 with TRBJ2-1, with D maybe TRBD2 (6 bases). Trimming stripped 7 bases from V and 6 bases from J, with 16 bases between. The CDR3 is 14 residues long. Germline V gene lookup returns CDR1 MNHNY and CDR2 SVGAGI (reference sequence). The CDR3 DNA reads TGTGCCAGCATTCAGGATGGGGGGTTCAATGAGCAGTTCTTC. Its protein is CASIQDGGFNEQFF.

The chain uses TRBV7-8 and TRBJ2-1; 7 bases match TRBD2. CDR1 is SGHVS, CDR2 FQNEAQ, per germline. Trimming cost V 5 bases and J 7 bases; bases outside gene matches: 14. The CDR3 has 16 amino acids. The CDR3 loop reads CASSARLAFHRNEQFF. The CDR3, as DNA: TGTGCCAGCAGCGCCAGACTAGCCTTCCATCGGAATGAGCAGTTCTTC. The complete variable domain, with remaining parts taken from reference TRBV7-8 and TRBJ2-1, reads GAGVSQSPRYKVAKRGQDVALRCDPISGHVSLFWYQQALGQGPEFLTYFQNEAQLDKSGLPSDRFFAERPEGSVSTLKIQRTQQEDSAVYLCASSARLAFHRNEQFFGPGTRLTVL.

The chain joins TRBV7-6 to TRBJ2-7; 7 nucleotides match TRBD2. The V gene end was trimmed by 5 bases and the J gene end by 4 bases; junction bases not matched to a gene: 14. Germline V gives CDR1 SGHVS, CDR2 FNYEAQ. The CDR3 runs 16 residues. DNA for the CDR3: TGTGCCAGCAGCCCTCGGACCAGCGGGGAGGGATACGAGCAGTACTTC. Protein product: CASSPRTSGEGYEQYF.

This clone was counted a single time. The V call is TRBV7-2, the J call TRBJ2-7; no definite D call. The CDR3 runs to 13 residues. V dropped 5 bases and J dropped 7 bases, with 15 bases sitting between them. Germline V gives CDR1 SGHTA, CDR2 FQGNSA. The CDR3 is CASSPVLQGEQYF. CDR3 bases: TGTGCCAGCAGCCCTGTCCTACAAGGGGAGCAGTACTTC.

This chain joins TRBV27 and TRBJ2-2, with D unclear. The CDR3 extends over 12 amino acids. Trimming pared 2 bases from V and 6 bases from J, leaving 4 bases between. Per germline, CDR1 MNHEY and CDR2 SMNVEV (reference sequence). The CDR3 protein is CASSLTAGELFF. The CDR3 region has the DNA TGTGCCAGCAGTTTAACGGCCGGGGAGCTGTTTTTT.

The CDR3 region is CATLDRRNTEAFF. Here the CDR3 DNA reads TGTGCCACCCTGGACAGGCGAAACACTGAAGCTTTCTTT. This chain connects TRBV6-5 to TRBJ1-1, with 7 bases fitting TRBD1. Trimming cost V 10 bases and J 2 bases; bases outside gene matches: 7. The CDR3 loop spans 13 amino acids. Germline V gene lookup returns CDR1 MNHEY and CDR2 SVGAGI.

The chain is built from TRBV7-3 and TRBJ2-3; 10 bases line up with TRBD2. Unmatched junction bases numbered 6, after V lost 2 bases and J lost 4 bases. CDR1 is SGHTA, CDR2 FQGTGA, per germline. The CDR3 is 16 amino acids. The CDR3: CASSLGAGGRADTQYF. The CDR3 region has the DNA TGTGCCAGCAGCTTAGGAGCGGGAGGGAGGGCAGATACGCAGTATTTT. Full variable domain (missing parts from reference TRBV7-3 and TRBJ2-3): GAGVSQTPSNKVTEKGKYVELRCDPISGHTALYWYRQSLGQGPEFLIYFQGTGAADDSGLPNDRFFAVRPEGSVSTLKIQRTERGDSAVYLCASSLGAGGRADTQYFGPGTRLTVL.

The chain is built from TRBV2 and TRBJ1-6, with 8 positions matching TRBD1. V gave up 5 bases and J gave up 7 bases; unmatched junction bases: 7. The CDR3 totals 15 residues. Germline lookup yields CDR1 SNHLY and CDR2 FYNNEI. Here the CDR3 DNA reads TGTGCCAGCAGTCCTCAGGGGGCGGGAAATTCACCCCTCCACTTT. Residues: CASSPQGAGNSPLHF.

The CDR3 bases are TGTGCCTGGAGTCTGGTGGGGAATCAGCCCCAGCATTTT. Translating it yields CAWSLVGNQPQHF. The chain employs TRBV30 and TRBJ1-5, with D unclear. In germline, CDR1 is GTSNPN, CDR2 SVGIG (reference sequence). This CDR3 has 13 amino acids. The V end lost 2 bases, the J end lost 4 bases, and 9 bases lay between the germline ends.

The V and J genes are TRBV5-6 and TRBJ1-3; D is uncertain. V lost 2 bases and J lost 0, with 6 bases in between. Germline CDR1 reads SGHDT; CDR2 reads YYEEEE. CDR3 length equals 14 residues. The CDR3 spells CASSFPSSGNTIYF. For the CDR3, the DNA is TGTGCCAGCAGCTTCCCGAGCTCTGGAAACACCATATATTTT. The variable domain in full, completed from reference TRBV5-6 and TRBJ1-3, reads DAGVTQSPTHLIKTRGQQVTLRCSPKSGHDTVSWYQQALGQGPQFIFQYYEEEERQRGNFPDRFSGHQFPNYSSELNVNALLLGDSALYLCASSFPSSGNTIYFGEGSWLTVV.

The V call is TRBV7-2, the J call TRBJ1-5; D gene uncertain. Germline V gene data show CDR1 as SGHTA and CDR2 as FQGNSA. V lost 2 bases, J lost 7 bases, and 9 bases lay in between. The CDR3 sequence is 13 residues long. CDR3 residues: CASSLSQNQPQHF. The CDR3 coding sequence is TGTGCCAGCAGCTTATCGCAGAACCAGCCCCAGCATTTT.

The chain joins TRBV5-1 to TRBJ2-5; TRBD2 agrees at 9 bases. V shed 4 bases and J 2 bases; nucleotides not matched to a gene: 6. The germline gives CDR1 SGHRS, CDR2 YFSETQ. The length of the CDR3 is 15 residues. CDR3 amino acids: CASSAGAGGQETQYF. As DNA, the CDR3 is TGCGCCAGCAGCGCCGGAGCGGGGGGTCAAGAGACCCAGTACTTC.

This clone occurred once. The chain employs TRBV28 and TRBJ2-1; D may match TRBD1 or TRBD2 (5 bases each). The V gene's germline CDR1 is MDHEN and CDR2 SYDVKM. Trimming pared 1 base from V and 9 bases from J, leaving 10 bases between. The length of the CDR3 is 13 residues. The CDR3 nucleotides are TGTGCCAGCAGTTTATTCAGGGAGCCTGAGCAGTTCTTC. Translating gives CASSLFREPEQFF. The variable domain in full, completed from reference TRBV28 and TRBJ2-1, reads DVKVTQSSRYLVKRTGEKVFLECVQDMDHENMFWYRQDPGLGLRLIYFSYDVKMKEKGDIPEGYSVSREKKERFSLILESASTNQTSMYLCASSLFREPEQFFGPGTRLTVL.

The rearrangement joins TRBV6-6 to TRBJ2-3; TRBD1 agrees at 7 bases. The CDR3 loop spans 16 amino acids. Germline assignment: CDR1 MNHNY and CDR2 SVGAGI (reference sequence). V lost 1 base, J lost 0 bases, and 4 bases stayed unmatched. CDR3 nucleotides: TGTGCCAGCAGTTACTTAGGGACAGAGAGCACAGATACGCAGTATTTT. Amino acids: CASSYLGTESTDTQYF.

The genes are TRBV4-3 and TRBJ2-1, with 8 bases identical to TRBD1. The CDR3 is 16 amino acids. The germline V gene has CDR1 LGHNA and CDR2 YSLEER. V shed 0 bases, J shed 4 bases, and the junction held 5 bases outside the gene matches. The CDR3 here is CASSQEGQEKYNEQFF. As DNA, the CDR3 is TGCGCCAGCAGCCAAGAGGGACAGGAAAAGTACAATGAGCAGTTCTTC.

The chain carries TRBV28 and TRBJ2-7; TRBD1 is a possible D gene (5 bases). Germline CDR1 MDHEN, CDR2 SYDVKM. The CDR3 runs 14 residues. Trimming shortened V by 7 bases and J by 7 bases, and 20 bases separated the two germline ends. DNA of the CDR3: TGTGCCAGCACCTCAGGGCGTGGAGTGGGAGAGCAGTACTTC. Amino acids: CASTSGRGVGEQYF.

CDR3 DNA: TGTGCCAGCAAACTCGAAAAGAGAGGCAACACTGAAGCTTTCTTT. This sequence encodes CASKLEKRGNTEAFF. The V call is TRBV6-5, the J call TRBJ1-1; no reliable D call. V was shortened by 7 bases and J by 2 bases, with 17 bases between the two germline ends. This CDR3 has 15 residues. CDR1 MNHEY and CDR2 SVGAGI come from the germline V gene.

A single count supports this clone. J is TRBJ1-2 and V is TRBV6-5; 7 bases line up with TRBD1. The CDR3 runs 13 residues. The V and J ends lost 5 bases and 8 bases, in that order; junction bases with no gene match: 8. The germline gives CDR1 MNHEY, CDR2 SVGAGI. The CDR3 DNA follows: TGTGCCAGCAGTCCCGGGACAGACCGCGGCTACACCTTC. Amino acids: CASSPGTDRGYTF.

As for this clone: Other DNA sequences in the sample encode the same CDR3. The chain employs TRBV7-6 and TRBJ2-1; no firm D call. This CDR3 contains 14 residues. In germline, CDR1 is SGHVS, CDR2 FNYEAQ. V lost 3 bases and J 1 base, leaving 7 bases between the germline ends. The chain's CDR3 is CASSLGSSYNEQFF. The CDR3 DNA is TGTGCCAGCAGCTTGGGGTCATCCTACAATGAGCAGTTCTTC.

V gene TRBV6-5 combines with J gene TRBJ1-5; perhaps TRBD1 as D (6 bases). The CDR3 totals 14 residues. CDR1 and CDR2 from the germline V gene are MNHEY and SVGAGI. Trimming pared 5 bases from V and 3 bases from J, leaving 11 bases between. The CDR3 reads CASSQTGFNQPQHF. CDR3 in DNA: TGTGCCAGCAGTCAGACAGGTTTCAATCAGCCCCAGCATTTT.

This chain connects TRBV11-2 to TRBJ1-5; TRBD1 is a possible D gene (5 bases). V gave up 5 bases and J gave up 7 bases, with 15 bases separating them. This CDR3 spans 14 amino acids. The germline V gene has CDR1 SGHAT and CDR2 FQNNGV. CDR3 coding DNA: TGTGCCAGCAGCCCATCAACGGGGGACCAGCCCCAGCATTTT. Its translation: CASSPSTGDQPQHF.

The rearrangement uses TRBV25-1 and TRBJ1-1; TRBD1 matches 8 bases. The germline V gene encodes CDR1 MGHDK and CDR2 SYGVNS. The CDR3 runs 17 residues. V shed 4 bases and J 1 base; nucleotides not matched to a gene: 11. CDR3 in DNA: TGTGCCAGCAGTGTTACGGACAGGGTATTCCAGAACACTGAAGCTTTCTTT. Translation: CASSVTDRVFQNTEAFF.